Each of the 5 T cell receptor beta chains below was sequenced from the same sample in a study of T cells of healthy individuals. Each CDR3 protein is one row after TCRdb ran MiXCR on the 5' RACE reads. The table lists tens of thousands of distinct CDR3 sequences, around 4.5% of them singletons. Every receptor here comes from a human donor in good health.

This clonotype was seen ten or more times. The chain employs TRBV5-6 and TRBJ2-1, with D uncertain. Deletions cut 0 bases from V and 0 bases from J, with 7 bases between. Germline CDR1 is SGHDT and CDR2 is YYEEEE. The CDR3 loop spans 15 amino acids. This CDR3 is CASSLGKVSYNEQFF. CDR3 in DNA: TGTGCCAGCAGCTTGGGAAAGGTCTCCTACAATGAGCAGTTCTTC.

This clonotype was recorded many times. The J gene is TRBJ2-3, the V gene TRBV12-3 or TRBV12-4; D possibly corresponds to TRBD2 (6 bases). V lost 2 bases to trimming and J lost 1 base, with 10 bases between them. The CDR3 loop spans 15 amino acids. CDR3 sequence: CASSLTSSGTDTQYF. As DNA, the CDR3 is TGTGCCAGCAGTTTAACTAGCAGCGGCACAGATACGCAGTATTTT.

This clonotype was observed many times. The chain employs TRBV2 and TRBJ2-5; 8 bases line up with TRBD1. CDR3 length equals 16 residues. Germline V CDR1 and CDR2: SNHLY, FYNNEI. With V trimmed by 3 bases and J by 5 bases, 11 bases remained unmatched. DNA of the CDR3: TGTGCCAGCAGTGACGCCAGGACAGGGAGACTGGAGACCCAGTACTTC. This sequence encodes CASSDARTGRLETQYF.

This clonotype was seen repeatedly, ten times or more. V usage is TRBV24-1 and J usage is TRBJ2-1, with 15 bases that match TRBD2. The CDR3 has 16 residues. With V trimmed by 9 bases and J by 8 bases, 10 bases remained unmatched. In germline, CDR1 is KGHDR, CDR2 SFDVKD. The CDR3 reads CATGLAGGPKIDEQFF. As DNA, the CDR3 is TGTGCCACCGGACTAGCGGGAGGGCCTAAGATAGATGAGCAGTTCTTC.

DNA for the CDR3: TGTGCCAGCGGGGACGGGAGAACTAACTATGGCTACACCTTC. It is translated as CASGDGRTNYGYTF. V is TRBV5-6 and J is TRBJ1-2; tentative D call: TRBD1 (5 bases). Trimming shortened V by 7 bases and J by 0 bases, and 13 bases separated the two germline ends. Germline-derived CDR1 and CDR2 are SGHDT and YYEEEE. The CDR3 length is 14 residues.